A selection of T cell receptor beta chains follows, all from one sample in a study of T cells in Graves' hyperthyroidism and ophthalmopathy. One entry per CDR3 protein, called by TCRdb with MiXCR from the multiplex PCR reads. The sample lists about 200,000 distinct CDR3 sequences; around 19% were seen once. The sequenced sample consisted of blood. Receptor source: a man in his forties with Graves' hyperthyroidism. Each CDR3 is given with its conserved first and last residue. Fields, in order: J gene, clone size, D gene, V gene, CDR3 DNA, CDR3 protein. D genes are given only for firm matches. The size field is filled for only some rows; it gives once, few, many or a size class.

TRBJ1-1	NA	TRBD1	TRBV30	TGTGCCTGGAGCCTCGGACAGGAGGTTGAAGCTTTCTTT	CAWSLGQEVEAFF
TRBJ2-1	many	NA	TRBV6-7	TGTGCCAGCACCATTACGGACGGTGGGGATGAGCAGTTCTTC	CASTITDGGDEQFF
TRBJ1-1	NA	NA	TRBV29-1	TGCAGCGTGGTATCGGCCGCTGGGGGGAGCACTGAAGCTTTCTTT	CSVVSAAGGSTEAFF
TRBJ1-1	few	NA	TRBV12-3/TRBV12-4	TGTGCCAGCAGGAGGCAGGGGCCCCACACTGAAGCTTTCTTT	CASRRQGPHTEAFF
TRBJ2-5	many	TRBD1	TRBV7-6	TGTGCCAGCAGCCTCGGGACAGGGGGAGTCCAAGAGACCCAGTACTTC	CASSLGTGGVQETQYF
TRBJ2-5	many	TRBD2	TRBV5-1	TGCGCCAGCAGCTTGGAGGTAGCGGGGTCAAGAGAGACCCAGTACTTC	CASSLEVAGSRETQYF
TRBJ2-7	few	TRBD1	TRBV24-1	TGTGCCACCAGTGATGACCAGGACAGGGCTCCCTACGAGCAGTACTTC	CATSDDQDRAPYEQYF
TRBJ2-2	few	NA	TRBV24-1	TGTGCCACCAGTTTTGACACCGGGGAGCTGTTTTTT	CATSFDTGELFF
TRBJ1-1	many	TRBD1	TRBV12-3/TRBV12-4	TGTGCCAGCAGTTGGACAGGGGAAGCTTTCTTT	CASSWTGEAFF
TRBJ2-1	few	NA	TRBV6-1	TGTGCCAGCAGTGACTTAGACCGGGCGGAGCAGTTCTTC	CASSDLDRAEQFF
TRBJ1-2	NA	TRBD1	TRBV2	TGTGCCAGCAGTTTGACAGGGGCGGCCTATGGCTACACCTTC	CASSLTGAAYGYTF
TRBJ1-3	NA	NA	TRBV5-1	TGCGCCAGCAGCTTGGATAGTCAAGGCTCTGGAAACACCATATATTTT	CASSLDSQGSGNTIYF
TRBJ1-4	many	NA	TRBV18	TGTGCCAGCTCACCAGACAGTAATGAAAAACTGTTTTTT	CASSPDSNEKLFF
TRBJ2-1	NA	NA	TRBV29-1	TGCAGCGTTGTGGGCAGCTTTGGAAAATACAATGAGCAGTTCTTC	CSVVGSFGKYNEQFF
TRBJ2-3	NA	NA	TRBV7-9	TGTGCCAGCAGCTCATCTCCGGCCGGGCGAGGCACAGATACGCAGTATTTT	CASSSSPAGRGTDTQYF
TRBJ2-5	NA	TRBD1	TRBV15	TGTGCCACCAGCAGAGATCGGACAGGACAAGAGACCCAGTACTTC	CATSRDRTGQETQYF
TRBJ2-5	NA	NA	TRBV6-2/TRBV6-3	TGTGCCAGCAGTTACGAGCCCCCAATCCAGTACTTC	CASSYEPPIQYF
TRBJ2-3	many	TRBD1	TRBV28	TGTGCCAGCAGTTCACCGGGACAGGGTTCCGCTACGCAGTATTTT	CASSSPGQGSATQYF
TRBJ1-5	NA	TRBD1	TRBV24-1	TGTGCCACCTCAGGGACAGGGCCCAATCAGCCCCAGCATTTT	CATSGTGPNQPQHF
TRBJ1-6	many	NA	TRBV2	TGTGCCAGCAGCCGTTTGGGGGATGGGTCCTATAATTCACCCCTCCACTTT	CASSRLGDGSYNSPLHF
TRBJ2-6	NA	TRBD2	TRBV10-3	TGTGCCATCAGGACTAGCGGGGGGGCTGGGGCCAACGTCCTGACTTTC	CAIRTSGGAGANVLTF
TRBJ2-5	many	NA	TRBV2	TGTGCCAGCAGTGACAGAGTCCTACAAGAGACCCAGTACTTC	CASSDRVLQETQYF
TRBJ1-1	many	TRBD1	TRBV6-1	TGTGCCAGCAGTCGCGACAGGGAGGGGAACACTGAAGCTTTCTTT	CASSRDREGNTEAFF
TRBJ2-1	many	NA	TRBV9	TGTGCCAGCAGCGTAGGTCCTGGAAGTGAGCAGTTCTTC	CASSVGPGSEQFF
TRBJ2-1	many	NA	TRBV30	TGTGCCTGGAGTGTGGTCAATGAGCAGTTCTTC	CAWSVVNEQFF
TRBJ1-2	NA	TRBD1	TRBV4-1	TGCGCCAGCAGAACGCCGGGACAGGGGACAGTAAATGGCTACACCTTC	CASRTPGQGTVNGYTF
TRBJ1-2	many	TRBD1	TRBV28	TGTGCCAGCAGTTTCTGGGGCACAGGGGTAAGTGCTGGCTACACCTTC	CASSFWGTGVSAGYTF
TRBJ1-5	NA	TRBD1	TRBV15	TGTGCCACCAGCAGCGACAGGGGCTTGGGCAATCAGCCCCAGCATTTT	CATSSDRGLGNQPQHF